The entry below gives a single TCR beta chain sequence along with its context. Its target is not known. The data were taken from a study of T-cell reconstitution after alpha-beta-depleted transplantation in children. Study results and caveats: T-cell counts and diversity were attributed mostly to newly produced T cells one year after transplant. By about two months after transplant, alpha-beta T cells reportedly arose from several hundred graft clones that had expanded.

During its preparation, the TCRbeta library received unique molecular identifiers. Via MiXCR, TCRdb re-called the PCR reads, giving one row per CDR3 protein. The sample shows a few hundred thousand distinct CDR3 sequences, 43% of them seen only once. The V gene's germline CDR1 is MGHDK and CDR2 SYGVNS. Trimming stripped 6 bases from V and 4 bases from J, with 15 bases between. The CDR3 totals 15 residues. The rearrangement uses TRBV25-1 and TRBJ1-4, with a weak D call TRBD1 (5 bases). The TCR originated in a girl aged 2-10 years with aplastic anemia, due to receive a stem cell transplant. The sample in question was PBMCs, obtained before TCRalphabeta/CD19-depleted stem cell transplant. The CDR3 protein is CASSSDRAINEKLFF. In DNA, the CDR3 is TGTGCCAGCAGCTCCGACAGAGCTATTAATGAAAAACTGTTTTTT.